The entry below gives a single T cell receptor beta chain sequence along with its context. The antigen is unknown. The sample has other DNA sequences that encode this CDR3 too. These data originate in a study of shared clonotypes between healthy human individuals. The germline V and J ends were trimmed by 2 bases and 0 bases, with 7 bases remaining between them. This CDR3 region has 14 residues. CDR1 SGHRS and CDR2 YFSETQ come from the germline V gene. General study findings and limits: Naive CD4 clonotypes overlapped across a handful of donors at approximately 5%.

Assay: immunoSEQ multiplex PCR; the TCRdb copy retains only in-frame clones and omits some. The sample has some 2,500,000 clones; approximately 93% are singletons. Sequenced sample: naive CD4+ T cells from PBMCs. The subset was: CD45RA+ positively selected. This sequence was found in a man between 18 and 35 years old in good health. Some clones in this sample may be carry-over from other donors' samples. The chain recombines TRBV5-1 with TRBJ2-3; D not resolved. The CDR3, as DNA: TGCGCCAGCAGCTTATCCGGAAGCACAGATACGCAGTATTTT. Its translation is CASSLSGSTDTQYF.